The rows below give T cell receptor beta chains drawn from one sample of a study of blood T cell repertoires in COVID-19. The repertoire was sequenced with immunoSEQ multiplex PCR; TCRdb's copy has only in-frame clones and lacks some. This sample has around 16,000 clones, with roughly 86% found just once. Sequencing was performed on peripheral blood. These receptors were obtained from a man aged 55 to 69 with acute or convalescent COVID-19. Both conserved end residues are part of each CDR3. D genes are given only for firm matches. Clone sizes are given selectively: once, few, many, or a class where the clone is expanded.

v_call: TRBV6-4
clone_size: -
d_call: TRBD1
j_call: TRBJ2-3
cdr3_nt: TGTGCCAGCAGTCTCGGACAGGTTCGGACAGATACGCAGTATTTT
cdr3_aa: CASSLGQVRTDTQYF

v_call: TRBV24-1
clone_size: -
d_call: -
j_call: TRBJ2-7
cdr3_nt: TGTGCCACCAGGGACCTTCAGGGGACACACTCCTACGAGCAGTACTTC
cdr3_aa: CATRDLQGTHSYEQYF

v_call: TRBV15
clone_size: -
d_call: TRBD1
j_call: TRBJ2-4
cdr3_nt: TGTGCCACCAGCAGGACAGGGGCCAACATTCAGTACTTC
cdr3_aa: CATSRTGANIQYF

v_call: TRBV3-1/TRBV3-2
clone_size: once
d_call: TRBD1
j_call: TRBJ2-1
cdr3_nt: TGTGCCAGCAGCCAGGGACAGGATGGAAATGAGCAGTTCTTC
cdr3_aa: CASSQGQDGNEQFF

v_call: TRBV3-1/TRBV3-2
clone_size: -
d_call: -
j_call: TRBJ1-2
cdr3_nt: TGTGCCAGCAGCCAGAGCAGCGGCCCGATGGGCGGCTACACCTTC
cdr3_aa: CASSQSSGPMGGYTF

v_call: TRBV5-1
clone_size: -
d_call: TRBD1
j_call: TRBJ1-2
cdr3_nt: TGCGCCAGCAGCAGACAGGGGGCGCGGGACGGCTACACCTTC
cdr3_aa: CASSRQGARDGYTF

v_call: TRBV11-2
clone_size: -
d_call: -
j_call: TRBJ1-4
cdr3_nt: TGTGCCAGCAGCTTAGCCCCACAGGATAATGAAAAACTGTTTTTT
cdr3_aa: CASSLAPQDNEKLFF

v_call: TRBV11-2
clone_size: -
d_call: -
j_call: TRBJ2-3
cdr3_nt: TGTGCCAGCAGCTCCACTAACACAGATACGCAGTATTTT
cdr3_aa: CASSSTNTDTQYF

v_call: TRBV5-6
clone_size: -
d_call: TRBD1
j_call: TRBJ1-1
cdr3_nt: TGTGCCAGCAGCCAAACAGGGGACACTGAAGCTTTCTTT
cdr3_aa: CASSQTGDTEAFF

v_call: TRBV11-1
clone_size: -
d_call: TRBD2
j_call: TRBJ2-3
cdr3_nt: TGTGCCAGCAGCTTCCTAGCGGGGAGCACAGATACGCAGTATTTT
cdr3_aa: CASSFLAGSTDTQYF

v_call: TRBV7-9
clone_size: -
d_call: TRBD2
j_call: TRBJ2-3
cdr3_nt: TGTGCCAGCAGCTTATCGTTGACTAGCGGGGCCACAGATACGCAGTATTTT
cdr3_aa: CASSLSLTSGATDTQYF

v_call: TRBV11-3
clone_size: -
d_call: TRBD2
j_call: TRBJ2-7
cdr3_nt: TGTGCCAGCAGCTTAGGGGGACTAGCGGATGGGGAGCAGTACTTC
cdr3_aa: CASSLGGLADGEQYF

v_call: TRBV5-1
clone_size: -
d_call: TRBD1
j_call: TRBJ1-1
cdr3_nt: TGCGCCAGCAGCTTGGTACAGGGGGACACTGAAGCTTTCTTT
cdr3_aa: CASSLVQGDTEAFF

v_call: TRBV12-3/TRBV12-4
clone_size: -
d_call: -
j_call: TRBJ1-5
cdr3_nt: TGTGCCAGCAGTCTGCGGGGGAATCAGCCCCAGCATTTT
cdr3_aa: CASSLRGNQPQHF

v_call: TRBV7-6
clone_size: -
d_call: -
j_call: TRBJ1-5
cdr3_nt: TGTGCCAGCAGCTTACAGGGTAGCAATCAGCCCCAGCATTTT
cdr3_aa: CASSLQGSNQPQHF

v_call: TRBV28
clone_size: -
d_call: -
j_call: TRBJ2-5
cdr3_nt: TGTGCCAGCACCTGGGGAGGCCTGGGGACCCAGTACTTC
cdr3_aa: CASTWGGLGTQYF

v_call: TRBV30
clone_size: -
d_call: TRBD1
j_call: TRBJ1-1
cdr3_nt: TGTGCCTGTACAGGGGCCACTGAAGCTTTCTTT
cdr3_aa: CACTGATEAFF

v_call: TRBV19
clone_size: -
d_call: TRBD2
j_call: TRBJ2-1
cdr3_nt: TGTGCCACTCTTGGACTAGCGGGGGATGAGCAGTTCTTC
cdr3_aa: CATLGLAGDEQFF

v_call: TRBV12-3/TRBV12-4
clone_size: once
d_call: -
j_call: TRBJ1-1
cdr3_nt: TGTGCCAGCAGGGGGGGGGCGACTGAAGCTTTCTTT
cdr3_aa: CASRGGATEAFF

v_call: TRBV28
clone_size: -
d_call: TRBD1
j_call: TRBJ1-5
cdr3_nt: TGTGCCAGCAGTTTTGGGGTGGGACAGGGGTATCAGCCCCAGCATTTT
cdr3_aa: CASSFGVGQGYQPQHF

v_call: TRBV5-1
clone_size: -
d_call: -
j_call: TRBJ2-1
cdr3_nt: TGCGCCAGCAGCGATGCTAGGAGCTCCTACAATGAGCAGTTCTTC
cdr3_aa: CASSDARSSYNEQFF

v_call: TRBV11-2
clone_size: once
d_call: TRBD1
j_call: TRBJ2-7
cdr3_nt: TGTGCCAGCAGCTCGAGGCGGACAGGTTACTACCTTCGACCCCACGAGCAGTACTTC
cdr3_aa: CASSSRRTGYYLRPHEQYF

v_call: TRBV19
clone_size: -
d_call: TRBD1
j_call: TRBJ1-4
cdr3_nt: TGTGCCAGTAGTGGACCGGGACAGGGCCCCTCTAATGAAAAACTGTTTTTT
cdr3_aa: CASSGPGQGPSNEKLFF

v_call: TRBV3-1/TRBV3-2
clone_size: -
d_call: TRBD1
j_call: TRBJ1-6
cdr3_nt: TGTGCCAGCAGCCAAGAGAGGGGGCGGAACAATTCACCCCTCCACTTT
cdr3_aa: CASSQERGRNNSPLHF

v_call: TRBV27
clone_size: once
d_call: -
j_call: TRBJ2-2
cdr3_nt: TGTGCCAGCAGCCGACCCTCAGGAATCAACACCGGGGAGCTGTTTTTT
cdr3_aa: CASSRPSGINTGELFF

v_call: TRBV5-1
clone_size: -
d_call: TRBD1
j_call: TRBJ2-3
cdr3_nt: TGCGCCAGCAGCTTGGGGACAGGGCGCACAGATACGCAGTATTTT
cdr3_aa: CASSLGTGRTDTQYF

v_call: TRBV28
clone_size: -
d_call: TRBD2
j_call: TRBJ2-1
cdr3_nt: TGTGCCAGCAGTTTGGCTAGCGGGGGGGCCTATGAGCAGTTCTTC
cdr3_aa: CASSLASGGAYEQFF

v_call: TRBV15
clone_size: -
d_call: -
j_call: TRBJ1-4
cdr3_nt: TGTGCCACCAGCAGAAACCGGGTCCCCGAAAGACTAGGTGAAAAACTGTTTTTT
cdr3_aa: CATSRNRVPERLGEKLFF

v_call: TRBV2
clone_size: -
d_call: -
j_call: TRBJ1-5
cdr3_nt: TGTGCCAGCAGGGTCGACACGAGCAATCAGCCCCAGCATTTT
cdr3_aa: CASRVDTSNQPQHF

v_call: TRBV19
clone_size: -
d_call: -
j_call: TRBJ1-5
cdr3_nt: TGTGCCAGTAGTATAGGAGTAAGCCAGCCCCAGCATTTT
cdr3_aa: CASSIGVSQPQHF

v_call: TRBV20-1
clone_size: -
d_call: -
j_call: TRBJ2-5
cdr3_nt: TGCGGTGGACAGTTCCAAGAGACCCAGTACTTC
cdr3_aa: CGGQFQETQYF

v_call: TRBV7-8
clone_size: -
d_call: -
j_call: TRBJ2-7
cdr3_nt: TGTGCCAGCAGCTCGTATTGGGGGGCGACAGGGTCCCTCGAGCAGTACTTC
cdr3_aa: CASSSYWGATGSLEQYF

v_call: TRBV7-8
clone_size: -
d_call: -
j_call: TRBJ2-5
cdr3_nt: TGTGCCAGCAGCTTAGCGGGGGGGCTCCAAGAGACCCAGTACTTC
cdr3_aa: CASSLAGGLQETQYF

v_call: TRBV5-1
clone_size: -
d_call: TRBD2
j_call: TRBJ2-7
cdr3_nt: TGCGCCAGCAGCCCAGCGGGAGGCTACGAGCAGTACTTC
cdr3_aa: CASSPAGGYEQYF

v_call: TRBV7-3
clone_size: -
d_call: -
j_call: TRBJ2-5
cdr3_nt: TGTGCCAGCAGCCCGGGTATTAGAGAGACCCAGTACTTC
cdr3_aa: CASSPGIRETQYF

v_call: TRBV6-5
clone_size: once
d_call: TRBD1
j_call: TRBJ1-2
cdr3_nt: TGTGCCAGCGCCCCGGGGGACAGGGTCTATGGCTACACCTTC
cdr3_aa: CASAPGDRVYGYTF

v_call: TRBV6-5
clone_size: -
d_call: -
j_call: TRBJ2-1
cdr3_nt: TGTGCCAGCAGTTATGGCGGGATGGGGAATGAGCAGTTCTTC
cdr3_aa: CASSYGGMGNEQFF

v_call: TRBV30
clone_size: once
d_call: -
j_call: TRBJ1-2
cdr3_nt: TGTGCCTGGGAAACCGGGTCCTATGGCTACACCTTC
cdr3_aa: CAWETGSYGYTF

v_call: TRBV28
clone_size: few
d_call: TRBD2
j_call: TRBJ2-7
cdr3_nt: TGTGCCAGCAGTTTAAGCGGGGGCCTTTACGAGCAGTACTTC
cdr3_aa: CASSLSGGLYEQYF

v_call: TRBV11-3
clone_size: -
d_call: TRBD2
j_call: TRBJ2-3
cdr3_nt: TGTGCCAGCAGCAGAGGTGGGACTAGTCTGGATACGCAGTATTTT
cdr3_aa: CASSRGGTSLDTQYF

v_call: TRBV5-4
clone_size: -
d_call: TRBD2
j_call: TRBJ2-3
cdr3_nt: TGTGCCAGCAGCTTCGGACTAGAGGGCGATACGCAGTATTTT
cdr3_aa: CASSFGLEGDTQYF

v_call: TRBV30
clone_size: few
d_call: -
j_call: TRBJ1-1
cdr3_nt: TGTGCCTGGGCCGGGGGACCGGGGTACACTGAAGCTTTCTTT
cdr3_aa: CAWAGGPGYTEAFF

v_call: TRBV3-1/TRBV3-2
clone_size: -
d_call: -
j_call: TRBJ1-2
cdr3_nt: TGTGCCAGCAGCAACCAACAGGAGGGGATAAACTATGGCTACACCTTC
cdr3_aa: CASSNQQEGINYGYTF

v_call: TRBV7-9
clone_size: -
d_call: TRBD2
j_call: TRBJ2-1
cdr3_nt: TGTGCCAGCACGCGGGAGCCCTACAATGAGCAGTTCTTC
cdr3_aa: CASTREPYNEQFF